The T cell receptor (beta chain) under discussion was sequenced for a study of response to subunit inactivated influenza vaccine. The CDR3 spans 16 residues. Looked up from germline, CDR1 is DFQATT and CDR2 is SNEGSKA (reference sequence). V lost 2 bases to trimming and J lost 5 bases; unmatched junction nucleotides: 9. MiXCR, run by TCRdb on the RT-PCR reads, gives a single entry per CDR3 protein. The table includes around 750,000 distinct CDR3 sequences, over 20% detected once. General study results and limits: It was the authors' suggestion that each seasonal influenza vaccination recruits few new T cells.

Ten or more counts support this clonotype. The antigen is undetermined. This sequence joins TRBV20-1 and TRBJ2-3; TRBD2 matches at 11 bases. The TCR was taken from a man aged 50-59 years who received an inactivated influenza vaccine. The source was PBMCs from blood, collected 5 days after vaccination. The CDR3 loop reads CSARPTSGRRGDTQYF. The CDR3, as DNA: TGCAGTGCTAGACCCACTAGCGGGAGAAGAGGAGATACGCAGTATTTT.